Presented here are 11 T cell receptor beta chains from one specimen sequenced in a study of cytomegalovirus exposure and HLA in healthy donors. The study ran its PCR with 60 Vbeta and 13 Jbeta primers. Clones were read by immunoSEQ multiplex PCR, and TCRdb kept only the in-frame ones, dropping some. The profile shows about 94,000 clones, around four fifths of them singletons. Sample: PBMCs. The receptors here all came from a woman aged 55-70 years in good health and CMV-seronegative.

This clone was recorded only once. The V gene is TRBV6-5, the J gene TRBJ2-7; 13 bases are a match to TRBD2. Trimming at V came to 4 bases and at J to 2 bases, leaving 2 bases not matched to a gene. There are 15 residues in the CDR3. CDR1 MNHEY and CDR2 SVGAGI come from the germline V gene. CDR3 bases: TGTGCCAGCAGTTTACTAGCGGGAGGGACCTACGAGCAGTACTTC. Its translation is CASSLLAGGTYEQYF.

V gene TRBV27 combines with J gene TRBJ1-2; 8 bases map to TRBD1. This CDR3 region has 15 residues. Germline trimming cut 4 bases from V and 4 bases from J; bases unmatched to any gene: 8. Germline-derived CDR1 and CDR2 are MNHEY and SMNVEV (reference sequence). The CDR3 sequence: CASSWTQDRVYGYTF. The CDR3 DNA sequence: TGTGCCAGCAGTTGGACACAGGACAGGGTCTATGGCTACACCTTC.

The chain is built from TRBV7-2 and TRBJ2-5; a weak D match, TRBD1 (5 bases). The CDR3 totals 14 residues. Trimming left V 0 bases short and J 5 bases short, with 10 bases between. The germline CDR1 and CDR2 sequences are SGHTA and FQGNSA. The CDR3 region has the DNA TGTGCCAGCAGCTTAGCAGGGGTACTTGAGACCCAGTACTTC. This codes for CASSLAGVLETQYF.

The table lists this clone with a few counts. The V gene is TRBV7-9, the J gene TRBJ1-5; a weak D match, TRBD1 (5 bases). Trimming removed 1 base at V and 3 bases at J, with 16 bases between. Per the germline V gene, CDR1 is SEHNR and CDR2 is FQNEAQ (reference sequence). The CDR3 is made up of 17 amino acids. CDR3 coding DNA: TGTGCCAGCAGCTTAGAATACGAGGACACTTACAATCAGCCCCAGCATTTT. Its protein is CASSLEYEDTYNQPQHF. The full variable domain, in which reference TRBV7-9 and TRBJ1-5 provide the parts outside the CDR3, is DTGVSQNPRHKITKRGQNVTFRCDPISEHNRLYWYRQTLGQGPEFLTYFQNEAQLEKSRLLSDRFSAERPKGSFSTLEIQRTEQGDSAMYLCASSLEYEDTYNQPQHFGDGTRLSIL.

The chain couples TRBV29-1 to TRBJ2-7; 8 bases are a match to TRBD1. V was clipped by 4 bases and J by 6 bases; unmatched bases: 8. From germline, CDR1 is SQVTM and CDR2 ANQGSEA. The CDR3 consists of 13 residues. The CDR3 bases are TGCAGCGTTGGGACAGGGTCGAGTTCCGAGCAGTACTTC. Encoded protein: CSVGTGSSSEQYF.

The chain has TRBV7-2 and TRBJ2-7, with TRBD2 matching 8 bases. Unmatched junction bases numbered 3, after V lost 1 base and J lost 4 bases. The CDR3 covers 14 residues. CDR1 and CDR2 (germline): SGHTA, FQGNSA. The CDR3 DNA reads TGTGCCAGCAGCTTAGTAGCGGGATTATACGAGCAGTACTTC. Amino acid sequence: CASSLVAGLYEQYF.

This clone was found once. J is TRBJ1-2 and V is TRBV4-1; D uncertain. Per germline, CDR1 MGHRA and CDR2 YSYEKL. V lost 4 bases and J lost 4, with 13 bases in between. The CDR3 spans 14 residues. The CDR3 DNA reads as TGCGCCAGCAGCCCCGCTGAACTTGGCTATGGCTACACCTTC. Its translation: CASSPAELGYGYTF.

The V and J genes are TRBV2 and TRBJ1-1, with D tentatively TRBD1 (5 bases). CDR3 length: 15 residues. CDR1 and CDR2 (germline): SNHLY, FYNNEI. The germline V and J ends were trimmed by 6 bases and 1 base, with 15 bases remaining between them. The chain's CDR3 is CASRRGGMTNTEAFF. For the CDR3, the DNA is TGTGCCAGCAGACGGGGGGGGATGACGAACACTGAAGCTTTCTTT.

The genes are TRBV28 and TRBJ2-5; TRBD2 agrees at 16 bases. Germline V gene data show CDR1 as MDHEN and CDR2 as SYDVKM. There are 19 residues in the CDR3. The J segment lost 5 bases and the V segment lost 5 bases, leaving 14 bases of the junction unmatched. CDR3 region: CASSTAGGLAGGPGETQYF. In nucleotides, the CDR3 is TGTGCCAGCAGTACCGCCGGGGGACTAGCGGGAGGGCCGGGGGAGACCCAGTACTTC.

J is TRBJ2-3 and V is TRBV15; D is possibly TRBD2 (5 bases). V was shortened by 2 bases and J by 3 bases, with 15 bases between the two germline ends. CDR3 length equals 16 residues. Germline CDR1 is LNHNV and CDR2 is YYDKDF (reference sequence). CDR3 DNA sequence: TGTGCCACCAGCAGACGGCGAGGGATAAGTACAGATACGCAGTATTTT. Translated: CATSRRRGISTDTQYF.

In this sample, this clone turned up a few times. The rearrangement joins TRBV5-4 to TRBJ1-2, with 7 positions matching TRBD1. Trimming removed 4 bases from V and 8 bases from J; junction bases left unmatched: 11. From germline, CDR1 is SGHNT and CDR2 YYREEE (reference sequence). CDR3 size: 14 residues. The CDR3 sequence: CASSKTGTGIGYTF. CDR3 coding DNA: TGTGCCAGCAGCAAGACAGGGACGGGAATCGGCTACACCTTC.